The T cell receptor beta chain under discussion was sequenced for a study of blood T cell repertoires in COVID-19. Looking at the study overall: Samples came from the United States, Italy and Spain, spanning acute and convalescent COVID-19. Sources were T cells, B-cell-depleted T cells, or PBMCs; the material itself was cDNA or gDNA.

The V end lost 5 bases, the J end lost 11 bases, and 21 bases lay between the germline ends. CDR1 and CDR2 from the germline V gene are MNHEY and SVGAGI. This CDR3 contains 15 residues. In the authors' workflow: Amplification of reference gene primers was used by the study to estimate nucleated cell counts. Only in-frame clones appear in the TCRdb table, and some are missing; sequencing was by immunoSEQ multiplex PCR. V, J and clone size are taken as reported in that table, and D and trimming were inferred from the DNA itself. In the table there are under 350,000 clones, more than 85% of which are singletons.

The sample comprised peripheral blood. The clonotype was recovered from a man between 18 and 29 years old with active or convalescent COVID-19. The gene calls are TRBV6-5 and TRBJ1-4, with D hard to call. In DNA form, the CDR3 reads TGTGCCAGCAGTCTCAACAGCTTCAGTTTCACGAAACTGTTTTTT. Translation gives CASSLNSFSFTKLFF.